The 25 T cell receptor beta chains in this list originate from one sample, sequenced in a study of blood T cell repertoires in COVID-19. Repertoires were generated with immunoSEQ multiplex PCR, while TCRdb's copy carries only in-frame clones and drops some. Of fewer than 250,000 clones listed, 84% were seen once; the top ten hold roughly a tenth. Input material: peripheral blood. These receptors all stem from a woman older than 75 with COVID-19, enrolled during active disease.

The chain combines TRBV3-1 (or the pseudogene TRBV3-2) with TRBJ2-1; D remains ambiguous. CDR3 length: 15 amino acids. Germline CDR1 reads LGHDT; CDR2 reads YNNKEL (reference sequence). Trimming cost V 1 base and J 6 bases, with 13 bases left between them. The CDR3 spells CASSQGSSRINEQFF. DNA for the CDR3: TGTGCCAGCAGCCAAGGAAGCAGCAGGATCAATGAGCAGTTCTTC.

This CDR3 is CASSFPTSGGRDTQYF. The CDR3 DNA sequence: TGTGCCAGCAGCTTCCCGACTAGCGGCGGAAGAGATACGCAGTATTTT. The V and J genes are TRBV7-2 and TRBJ2-3, with 9 positions matching TRBD2. The junction had 9 bases not matched to a gene; V was cut back by 3 bases and J by 5 bases. From germline, CDR1 is SGHTA and CDR2 FQGNSA. The CDR3 has 16 residues.

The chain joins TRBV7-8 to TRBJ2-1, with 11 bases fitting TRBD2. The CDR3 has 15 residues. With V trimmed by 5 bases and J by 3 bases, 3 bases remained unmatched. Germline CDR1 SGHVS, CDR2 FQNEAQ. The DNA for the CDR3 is TGTGCCAGCAGCCTAACTAGCGGGGGCTACAATGAGCAGTTCTTC. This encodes CASSLTSGGYNEQFF.

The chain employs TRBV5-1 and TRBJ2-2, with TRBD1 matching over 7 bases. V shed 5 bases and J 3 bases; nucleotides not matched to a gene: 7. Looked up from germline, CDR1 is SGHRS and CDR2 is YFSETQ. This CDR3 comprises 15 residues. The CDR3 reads CASRGIGGYTGELFF. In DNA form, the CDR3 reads TGCGCCAGCAGGGGAATAGGGGGCTACACCGGGGAGCTGTTTTTT.

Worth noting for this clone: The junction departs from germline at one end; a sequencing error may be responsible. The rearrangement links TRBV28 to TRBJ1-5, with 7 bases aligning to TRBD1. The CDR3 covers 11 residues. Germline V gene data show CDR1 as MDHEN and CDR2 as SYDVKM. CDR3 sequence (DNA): TGTGCCAGCAGTTCAAGACAGGGTGTGAATTTT. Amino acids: CASSSRQGVNF.

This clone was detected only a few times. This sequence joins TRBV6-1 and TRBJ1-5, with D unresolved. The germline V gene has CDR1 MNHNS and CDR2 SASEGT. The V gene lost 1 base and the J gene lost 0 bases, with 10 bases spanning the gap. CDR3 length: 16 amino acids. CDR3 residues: CASSEGGAVSNQPQHF. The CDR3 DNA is TGTGCCAGCAGTGAAGGAGGCGCAGTTAGCAATCAGCCCCAGCATTTT.

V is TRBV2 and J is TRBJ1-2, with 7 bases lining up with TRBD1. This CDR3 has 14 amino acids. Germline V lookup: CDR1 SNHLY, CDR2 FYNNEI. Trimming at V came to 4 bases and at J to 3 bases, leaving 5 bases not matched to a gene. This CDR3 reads CASSAGQIYYGYTF. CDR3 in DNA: TGTGCCAGCAGTGCGGGACAGATCTACTATGGCTACACCTTC. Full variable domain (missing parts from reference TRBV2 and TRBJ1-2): EPEVTQTPSHQVTQMGQEVILRCVPISNHLYFYWYRQILGQKVEFLVSFYNNEISEKSEIFDDQFSVERPDGSNFTLKIRSTKLEDSAMYFCASSAGQIYYGYTFGSGTRLTVV.

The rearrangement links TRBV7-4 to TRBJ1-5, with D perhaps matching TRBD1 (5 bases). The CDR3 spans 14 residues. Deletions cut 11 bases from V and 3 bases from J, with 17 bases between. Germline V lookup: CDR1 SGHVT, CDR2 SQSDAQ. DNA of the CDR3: TGTGCCGTCTGTGACACTGGGGCCAATCAGCCCCAGCATTTT. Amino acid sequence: CAVCDTGANQPQHF.

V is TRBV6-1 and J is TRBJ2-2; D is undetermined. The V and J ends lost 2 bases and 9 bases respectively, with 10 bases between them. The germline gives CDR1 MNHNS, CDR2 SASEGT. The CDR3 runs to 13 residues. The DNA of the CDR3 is TGTGCCAGCAGTGAACTACTTTTATGGGAGCTGTTTTTT. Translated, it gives CASSELLLWELFF.

CDR3 in DNA: TGTGCCTGGAGTCCGGGACAGGGGGGTCGGAAAGCTTTCTTT. Translation: CAWSPGQGGRKAFF. J is TRBJ1-1 and V is TRBV30; 11 nucleotides align to TRBD1. The CDR3 has 14 residues. Germline V gene lookup returns CDR1 GTSNPN and CDR2 SVGIG (reference sequence). V dropped 2 bases and J dropped 9; count of bases not matched to a gene: 8. Full variable domain (rest looked up from reference TRBV30 and TRBJ1-1): SQTIHQWPATLVQPVGSPLSLECTVEGTSNPNLYWYRQAAGRGLQLLFYSVGIGQISSEVPQNLSASRPQDRQFILSSKKLLLSDSGFYLCAWSPGQGGRKAFFGQGTRLTVV.

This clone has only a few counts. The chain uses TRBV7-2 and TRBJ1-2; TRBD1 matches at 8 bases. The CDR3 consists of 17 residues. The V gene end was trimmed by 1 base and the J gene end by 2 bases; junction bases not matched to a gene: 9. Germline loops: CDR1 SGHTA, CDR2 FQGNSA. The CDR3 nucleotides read TGTGCCAGCAGCTTAGGTGGCGGACAGGGCCAAAACTATGGCTACACCTTC. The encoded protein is CASSLGGGQGQNYGYTF.

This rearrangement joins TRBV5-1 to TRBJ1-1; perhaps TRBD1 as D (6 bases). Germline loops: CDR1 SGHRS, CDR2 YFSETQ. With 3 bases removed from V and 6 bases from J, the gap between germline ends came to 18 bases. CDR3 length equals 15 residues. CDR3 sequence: CASSWDGPRGSEAFF. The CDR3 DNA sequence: TGCGCCAGCAGCTGGGACGGCCCAAGGGGGTCTGAAGCTTTCTTT.

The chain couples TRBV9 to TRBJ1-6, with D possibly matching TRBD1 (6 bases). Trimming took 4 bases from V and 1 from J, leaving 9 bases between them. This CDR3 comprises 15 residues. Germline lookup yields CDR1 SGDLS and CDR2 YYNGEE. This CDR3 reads CASSPGQSYNSPLHF. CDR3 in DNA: TGTGCCAGCAGCCCCGGACAGTCCTATAATTCACCCCTCCACTTT.

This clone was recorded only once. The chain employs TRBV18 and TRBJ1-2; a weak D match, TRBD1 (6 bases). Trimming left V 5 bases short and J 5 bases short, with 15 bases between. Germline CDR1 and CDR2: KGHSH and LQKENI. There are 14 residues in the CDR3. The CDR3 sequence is CASSSDSRSYGYTF. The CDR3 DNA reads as TGTGCCAGCTCATCGGACAGCCGTTCTTATGGCTACACCTTC.

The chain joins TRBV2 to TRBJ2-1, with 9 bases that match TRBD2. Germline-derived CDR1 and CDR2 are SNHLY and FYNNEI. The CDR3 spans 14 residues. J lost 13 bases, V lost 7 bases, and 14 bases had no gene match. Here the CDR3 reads CASTPGGSGGRQFF. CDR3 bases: TGTGCCAGCACCCCAGGGGGTAGCGGGGGCCGACAGTTCTTC.

CDR3 loop: CATSRPSGRGDQPQHF. The CDR3, as DNA: TGTGCCACCAGCCGCCCCTCGGGCAGGGGAGATCAGCCCCAGCATTTT. The chain has TRBV15 and TRBJ1-5; maybe TRBD1 (6 bases). This CDR3 has 16 residues. V gave up 5 bases and J gave up 5 bases, with 19 bases separating them. From germline, CDR1 is LNHNV and CDR2 YYDKDF (reference sequence).

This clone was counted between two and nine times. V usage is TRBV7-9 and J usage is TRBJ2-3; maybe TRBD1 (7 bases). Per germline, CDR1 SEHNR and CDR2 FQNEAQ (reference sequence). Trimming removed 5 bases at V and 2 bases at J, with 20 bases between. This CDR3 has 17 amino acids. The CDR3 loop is CASSPGVRGAATDTQYF. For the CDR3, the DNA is TGTGCCAGCAGCCCGGGGGTCAGGGGGGCGGCCACAGATACGCAGTATTTT.

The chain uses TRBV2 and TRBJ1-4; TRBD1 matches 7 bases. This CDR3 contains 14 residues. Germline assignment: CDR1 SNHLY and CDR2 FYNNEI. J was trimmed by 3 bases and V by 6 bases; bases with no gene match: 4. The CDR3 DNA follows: TGTGCCAGCAGGACCGGGACAGCTAATGAAAAACTGTTTTTT. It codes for CASRTGTANEKLFF. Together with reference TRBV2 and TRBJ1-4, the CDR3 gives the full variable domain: EPEVTQTPSHQVTQMGQEVILRCVPISNHLYFYWYRQILGQKVEFLVSFYNNEISEKSEIFDDQFSVERPDGSNFTLKIRSTKLEDSAMYFCASRTGTANEKLFFGSGTQLSVL.

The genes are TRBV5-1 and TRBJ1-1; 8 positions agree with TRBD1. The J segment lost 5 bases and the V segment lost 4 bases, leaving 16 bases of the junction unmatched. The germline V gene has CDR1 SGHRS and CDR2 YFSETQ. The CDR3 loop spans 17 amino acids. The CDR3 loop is CASSLKDRALFGTEAFF. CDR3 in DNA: TGCGCCAGCAGCCTGAAGGACAGGGCTTTGTTTGGGACTGAAGCTTTCTTT.

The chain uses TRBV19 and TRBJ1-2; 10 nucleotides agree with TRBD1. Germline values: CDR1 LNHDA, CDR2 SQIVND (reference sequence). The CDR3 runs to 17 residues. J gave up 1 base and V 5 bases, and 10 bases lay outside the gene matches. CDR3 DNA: TGTGCCAGTAGTTCAGACAGGGGGCCCACCTTTAACTATGGCTACACCTTC. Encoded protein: CASSSDRGPTFNYGYTF.

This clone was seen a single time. CDR3 in DNA: TGCGCCAGCAGCCAGGACAGGGTAACCGGGGAGCTGTTTTTT. This sequence encodes CASSQDRVTGELFF. This chain links TRBV4-3 with TRBJ2-2, with 8 nucleotides matching TRBD1. The V gene end was trimmed by 3 bases and the J gene end by 5 bases; junction bases not matched to a gene: 2. In germline, CDR1 is LGHNA, CDR2 YSLEER. CDR3 size: 14 residues.

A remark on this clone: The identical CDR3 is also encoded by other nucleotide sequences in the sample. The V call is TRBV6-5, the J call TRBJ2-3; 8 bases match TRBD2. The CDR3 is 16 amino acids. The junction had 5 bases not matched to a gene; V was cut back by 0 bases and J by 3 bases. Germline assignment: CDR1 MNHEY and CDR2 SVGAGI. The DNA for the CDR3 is TGTGCCAGCAGTTACTCCAGCGGGGGAGGTACAGATACGCAGTATTTT. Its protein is CASSYSSGGGTDTQYF.

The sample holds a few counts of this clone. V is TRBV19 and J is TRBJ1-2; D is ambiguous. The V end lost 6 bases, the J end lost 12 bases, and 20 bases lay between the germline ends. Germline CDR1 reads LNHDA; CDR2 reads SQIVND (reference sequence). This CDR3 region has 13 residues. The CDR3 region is CASSLTGGIVDTF. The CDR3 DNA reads TGTGCCAGTAGCCTCACGGGAGGGATCGTGGACACCTTC.

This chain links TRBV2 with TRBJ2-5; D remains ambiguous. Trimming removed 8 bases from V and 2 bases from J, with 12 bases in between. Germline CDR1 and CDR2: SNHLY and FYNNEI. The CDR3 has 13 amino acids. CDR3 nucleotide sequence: TGTGCCAGCGACTCTATGCCGCAAGAGACCCAGTACTTC. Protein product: CASDSMPQETQYF.

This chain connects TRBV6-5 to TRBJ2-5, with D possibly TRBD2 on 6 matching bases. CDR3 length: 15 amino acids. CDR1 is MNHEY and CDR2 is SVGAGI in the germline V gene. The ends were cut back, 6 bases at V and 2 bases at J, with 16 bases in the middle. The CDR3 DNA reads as TGTGCCAGCAGAGACCGACCCGGGGGTCAAGAGACCCAGTACTTC. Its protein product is CASRDRPGGQETQYF.